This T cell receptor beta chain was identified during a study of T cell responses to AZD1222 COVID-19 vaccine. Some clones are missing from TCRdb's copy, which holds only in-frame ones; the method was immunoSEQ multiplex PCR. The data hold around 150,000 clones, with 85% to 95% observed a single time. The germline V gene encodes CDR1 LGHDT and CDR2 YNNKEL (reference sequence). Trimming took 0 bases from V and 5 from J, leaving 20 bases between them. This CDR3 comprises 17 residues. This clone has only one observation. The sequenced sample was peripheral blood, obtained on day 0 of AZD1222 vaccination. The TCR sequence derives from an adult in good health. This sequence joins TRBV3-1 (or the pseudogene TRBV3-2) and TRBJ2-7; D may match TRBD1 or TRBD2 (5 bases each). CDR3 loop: CASSQEAFGARGHEQYF. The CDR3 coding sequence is TGTGCCAGCAGCCAAGAGGCTTTCGGGGCTCGGGGCCACGAGCAGTACTTC.